A selection of T cell receptor beta chains follows, all from one sample in a study of monozygotic twins with inflammatory bowel disease. Reprocessing the 5' RACE reads, TCRdb reports a single entry for every CDR3 protein and omits DNA. The sample data list some 440,000 distinct CDR3 sequences. The sequenced sample was blood. Source of these receptors: a human donor with ulcerative colitis or Crohn's disease, or a healthy co-twin of an affected twin (not recorded which). Both conserved end residues are part of each CDR3.

TRBV29-1	TRBJ1-2	CSVEVSRQGNYGYTF
TRBV20-1	TRBJ2-3	CSARDRLTSTDTQYF
TRBV10-3	TRBJ2-1	CAMQTGNSHEQFF
TRBV29-1	TRBJ2-1	CSVEDRERGLF
TRBV18	TRBJ2-7	CASSPGVSSYEQYF
TRBV5-1	TRBJ1-6	CASSPWQGAQSPLHF
TRBV6-5	TRBJ1-1	CASSYSRGWGKNTEAFF
TRBV6-1	TRBJ2-2	CASRRVGRGDTGELFF
TRBV29-1	TRBJ2-1	CSVGGQGGTSGYNEQFF
TRBV6-5	TRBJ2-1	CASSKASEGEQFF
TRBV20-1	TRBJ2-3	CSARVTSGATGDTQYF
TRBV7-3	TRBJ2-1	CASSPESSTSGRAQFF
TRBV5-1	TRBJ2-6	CASSNPTGTGANVLTF
TRBV5-1	TRBJ1-2	CASSTNTLQGRYGYTF
TRBV12-3/TRBV12-4	TRBJ1-1	CASSLRGGSSEAFF
TRBV4-1	TRBJ2-1	CASSPGGTSGAIKYNEQFF
TRBV5-6	TRBJ2-5	CASSPTPGTSAETQYF
TRBV19	TRBJ1-4	CASTRGQVNEKLFF
TRBV7-3	TRBJ1-6	CASSPGRNSPLHF
TRBV20-1	TRBJ2-1	CSARGDSKSSYNEQFF
TRBV20-1	TRBJ2-7	CSAHRDPYEQYF
TRBV7-2	TRBJ2-1	CASSLTGFLYNEQFF
TRBV27	TRBJ2-1	CASSPGGAWNEQFF
TRBV9	TRBJ1-1	CASSEVRGIGTEAFF
TRBV11-2	TRBJ1-2	CAIRTGTGVYGYTF
TRBV10-3	TRBJ2-3	CASRDDRDNAQYF
TRBV7-8	TRBJ2-2	CASPDHPGTGELFF
TRBV7-9	TRBJ2-5	CASSLRVAQETQYF
TRBV6-5	TRBJ1-2	CASSYRPGTGGAIYGYTF
TRBV18	TRBJ2-7	CASSSGTPTYEQYF
TRBV3-1	TRBJ1-6	CASSDTWTDNSPLHF
TRBV27	TRBJ1-4	CASSRSGVEKLFF
TRBV20-1	TRBJ2-5	CSARDLDSNQETQYF
TRBV28	TRBJ2-1	CASSPLGTPDEQFF
TRBV5-6	TRBJ2-7	CASSLAFEGSEQYF
TRBV18	TRBJ2-1	CASSPAMLSYNEQFF
TRBV11-2	TRBJ2-3	CASSPWSSDTQYF
TRBV25-1	TRBJ1-1	CASSEYRIVGGEAFF
TRBV5-1	TRBJ1-1	CASTNGRIMNTEAFF
TRBV5-1	TRBJ2-3	CASRPSGRRGDTQYF
TRBV20-1	TRBJ2-1	CSASRERAGGSNEQFF
TRBV7-6	TRBJ1-1	CASSPQGQVNTEAFF
TRBV6-1	TRBJ1-6	CASRRTGAMGGSPLHF
TRBV2	TRBJ2-2	CASRGFVLLREGGHTGELFF
TRBV19	TRBJ1-3	CASTLRLGGNTIYF
TRBV7-2	TRBJ2-1	CASSPTPGTSGRNEQFF
TRBV5-1	TRBJ2-7	CASSLDGQGREQYF
TRBV30	TRBJ2-2	CAWSGLIGELFF